These 5 T cell receptor beta chains were sequenced from one sample in a study of post-analysis software for immune sequencing data. Study-wide results and caveats: The study found TRBV5-6, TRBV5-1 and TRBV20-1 among four to six TRBV segments more frequent in patients than controls.

The antigens of these receptors remain unknown. TCR beta cDNA libraries included unique molecular identifiers. TCRdb reanalysed the PCR reads using MiXCR and keeps one entry per CDR3 protein. The top ten hold more than 1.5% of the sample, which has under 650,000 distinct CDR3 sequences, 44% seen once. The sequenced sample consisted of blood. These TCRs come from a girl aged 10-17 years with multiple sclerosis.

The chain uses TRBV11-3 and TRBJ2-3; 8 bases agree with TRBD1. V lost 2 bases, J lost 4 bases, and 5 bases stayed unmatched. Germline V CDR1 and CDR2: SGHNT, YENEEA. There are 15 residues in the CDR3. The CDR3 DNA is TGTGCCAGCAGCTTATCTCAGGGGGCCGCAGATACGCAGTATTTT. Its translation is CASSLSQGAADTQYF.

This clonotype has just a few counts. The chain recombines TRBV13 with TRBJ2-7; possibly TRBD1 for D (6 bases). This CDR3 spans 15 amino acids. Trimming cost V 4 bases and J 2 bases, with 15 bases left between them. Germline V lookup: CDR1 PRHDT, CDR2 FYEKMQ (reference sequence). CDR3: CASSSRTEGTYEQYF. CDR3 coding DNA: TGTGCCAGCAGCTCCCGGACAGAGGGGACCTACGAGCAGTACTTC.

This clonotype was seen a handful of times. This chain's CDR3 is CASGQGINQPQHF. The CDR3 region has the DNA TGTGCCAGCGGACAGGGAATCAATCAGCCCCAGCATTTT. The V gene is TRBV7-2, the J gene TRBJ1-5; 8 bases fit TRBD1. CDR1 is SGHTA, CDR2 FQGNSA, per germline. The junction had 3 bases not matched to a gene; V was cut back by 8 bases and J by 3 bases. This CDR3 comprises 13 residues. Supplemented by reference TRBV7-2 and TRBJ1-5, the full variable domain reads GAGVSQSPSNKVTEKGKDVELRCDPISGHTALYWYRQSLGQGLEFLIYFQGNSAPDKSGLPSDRFSAERTGGSVSTLTIQRTQQEDSAVYLCASGQGINQPQHFGDGTRLSIL.

This clonotype was seen more than once but under ten times. V and J are TRBV6-6 and TRBJ2-4; TRBD2 is a possible D gene (7 bases). Trimming took off 7 bases at V and 8 bases at J, with 21 bases between the two ends. The CDR3 consists of 15 residues. Germline V gives CDR1 MNHNY, CDR2 SVGAGI (reference sequence). The CDR3 nucleotides read TGTGCCAGCATTCCAACAGGGAAGGGGAGGGACATTCAGTACTTC. It specifies CASIPTGKGRDIQYF.

The gene calls are TRBV20-1 and TRBJ2-7; D might be TRBD2 (5 bases). The end of the DNA is better explained by TRBJ2-5, so the J call may be wrong. The CDR3 totals 13 residues. Germline lookup yields CDR1 DFQATT and CDR2 SNEGSKA (reference sequence). CDR3 amino acids: CSASWTGEETQYF. In nucleotides, the CDR3 is TGCAGTGCTTCCTGGACTGGGGAAGAGACCCAGTACTTC.